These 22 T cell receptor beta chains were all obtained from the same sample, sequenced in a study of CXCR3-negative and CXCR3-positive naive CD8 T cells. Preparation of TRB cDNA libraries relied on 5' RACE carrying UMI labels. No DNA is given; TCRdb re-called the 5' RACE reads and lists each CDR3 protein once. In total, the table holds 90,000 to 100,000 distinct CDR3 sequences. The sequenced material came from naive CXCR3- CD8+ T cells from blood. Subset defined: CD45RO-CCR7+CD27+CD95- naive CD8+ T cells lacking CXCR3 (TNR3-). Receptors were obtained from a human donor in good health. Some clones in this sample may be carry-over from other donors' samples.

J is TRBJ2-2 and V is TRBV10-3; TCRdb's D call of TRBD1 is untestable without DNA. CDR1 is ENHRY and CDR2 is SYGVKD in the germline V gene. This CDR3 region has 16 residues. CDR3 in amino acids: CAISSPSAGETGELFF.

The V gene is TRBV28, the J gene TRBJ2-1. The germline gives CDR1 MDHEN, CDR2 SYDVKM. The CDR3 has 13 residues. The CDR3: CASSLAAYNEQFF. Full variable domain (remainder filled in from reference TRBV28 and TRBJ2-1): DVKVTQSSRYLVKRTGEKVFLECVQDMDHENMFWYRQDPGLGLRLIYFSYDVKMKEKGDIPEGYSVSREKKERFSLILESASTNQTSMYLCASSLAAYNEQFFGPGTRLTVL.

The CDR3 is CASSLLQEPYNEQFF. The chain recombines TRBV14 with TRBJ2-1. Per germline, CDR1 SGHDN and CDR2 FVKESK. This CDR3 is built from 15 residues.

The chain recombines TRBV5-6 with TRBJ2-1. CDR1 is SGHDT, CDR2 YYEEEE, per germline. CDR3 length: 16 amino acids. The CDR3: CASSLSTADRYNEQFF.

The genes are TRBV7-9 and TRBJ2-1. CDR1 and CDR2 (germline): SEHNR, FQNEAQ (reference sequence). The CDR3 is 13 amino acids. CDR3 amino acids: CASSFPSINEQFF. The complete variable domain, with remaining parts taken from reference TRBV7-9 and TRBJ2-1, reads DTGVSQNPRHKITKRGQNVTFRCDPISEHNRLYWYRQTLGQGPEFLTYFQNEAQLEKSRLLSDRFSAERPKGSFSTLEIQRTEQGDSAMYLCASSFPSINEQFFGPGTRLTVL.

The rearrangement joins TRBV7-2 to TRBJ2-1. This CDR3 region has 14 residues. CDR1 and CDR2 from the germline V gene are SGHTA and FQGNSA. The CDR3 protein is CASTFMSGYNEQFF.

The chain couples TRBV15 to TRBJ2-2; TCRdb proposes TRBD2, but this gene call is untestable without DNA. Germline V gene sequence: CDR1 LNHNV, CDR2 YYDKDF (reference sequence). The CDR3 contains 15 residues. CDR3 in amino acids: CATSHGLIKPGELFF.

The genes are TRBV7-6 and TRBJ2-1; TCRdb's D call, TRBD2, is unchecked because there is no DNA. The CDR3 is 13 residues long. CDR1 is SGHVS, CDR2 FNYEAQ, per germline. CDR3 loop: CASSRGGYNEQFF.

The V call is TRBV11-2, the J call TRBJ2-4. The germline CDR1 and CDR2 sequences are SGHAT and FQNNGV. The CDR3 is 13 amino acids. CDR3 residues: CASSNIMTDIQYF.

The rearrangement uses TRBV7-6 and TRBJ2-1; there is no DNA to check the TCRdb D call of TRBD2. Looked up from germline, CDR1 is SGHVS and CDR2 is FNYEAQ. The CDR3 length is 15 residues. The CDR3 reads CASSLEAGLDNEQFF. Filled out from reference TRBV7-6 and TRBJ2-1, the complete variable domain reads GAGVSQSPRYKVTKRGQDVALRCDPISGHVSLYWYRQALGQGPEFLTYFNYEAQQDKSGLPNDRFSAERPEGSISTLTIQRTEQRDSAMYRCASSLEAGLDNEQFFGPGTRLTVL.

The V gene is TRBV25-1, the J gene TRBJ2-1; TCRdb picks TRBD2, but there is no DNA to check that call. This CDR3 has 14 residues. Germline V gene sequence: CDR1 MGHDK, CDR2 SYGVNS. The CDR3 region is CASSAVLVGGQQFF.

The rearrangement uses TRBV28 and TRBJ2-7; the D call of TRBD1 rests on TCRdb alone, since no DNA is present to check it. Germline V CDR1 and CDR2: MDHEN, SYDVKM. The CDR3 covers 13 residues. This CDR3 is CASSLGTGGEQYF.

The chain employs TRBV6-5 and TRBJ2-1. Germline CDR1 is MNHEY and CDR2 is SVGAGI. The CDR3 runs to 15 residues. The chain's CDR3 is CASSYMVGPYNEQFF.

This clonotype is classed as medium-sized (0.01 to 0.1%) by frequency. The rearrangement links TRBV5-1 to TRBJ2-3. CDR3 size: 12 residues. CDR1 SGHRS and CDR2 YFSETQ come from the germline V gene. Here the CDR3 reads CASSLEEDTQYF.

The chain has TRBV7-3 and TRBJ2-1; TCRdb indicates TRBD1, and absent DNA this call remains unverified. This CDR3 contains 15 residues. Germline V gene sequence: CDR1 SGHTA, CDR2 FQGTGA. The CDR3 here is CASSLTGGIYNEQFF.

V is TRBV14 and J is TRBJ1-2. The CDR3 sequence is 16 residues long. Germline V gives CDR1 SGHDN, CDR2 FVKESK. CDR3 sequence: CASSQDPAGFNYGYTF.

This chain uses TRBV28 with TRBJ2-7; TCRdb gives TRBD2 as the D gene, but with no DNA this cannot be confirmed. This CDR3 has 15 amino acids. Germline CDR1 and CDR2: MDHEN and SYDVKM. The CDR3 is CASSLSRAGYDEQYF.

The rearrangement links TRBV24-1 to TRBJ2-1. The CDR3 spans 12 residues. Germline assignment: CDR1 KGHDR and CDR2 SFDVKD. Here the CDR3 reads CATSSSYNEQFF.

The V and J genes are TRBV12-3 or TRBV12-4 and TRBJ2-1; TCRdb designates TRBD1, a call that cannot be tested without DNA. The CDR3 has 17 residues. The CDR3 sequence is CASSPQQGSSTYNEQFF.

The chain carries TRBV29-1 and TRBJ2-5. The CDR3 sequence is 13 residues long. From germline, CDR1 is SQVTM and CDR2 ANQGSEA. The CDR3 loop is CSVEGVAEETQYF.

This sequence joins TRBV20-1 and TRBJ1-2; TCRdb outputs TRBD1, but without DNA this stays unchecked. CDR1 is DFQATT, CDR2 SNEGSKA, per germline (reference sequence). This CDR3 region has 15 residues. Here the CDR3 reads CSARDDREPFYGYTF.

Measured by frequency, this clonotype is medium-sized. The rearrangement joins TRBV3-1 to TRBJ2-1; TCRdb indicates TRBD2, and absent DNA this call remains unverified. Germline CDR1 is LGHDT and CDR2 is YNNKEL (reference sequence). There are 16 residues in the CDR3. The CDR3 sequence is CASSQGTSGIVFEQFF.